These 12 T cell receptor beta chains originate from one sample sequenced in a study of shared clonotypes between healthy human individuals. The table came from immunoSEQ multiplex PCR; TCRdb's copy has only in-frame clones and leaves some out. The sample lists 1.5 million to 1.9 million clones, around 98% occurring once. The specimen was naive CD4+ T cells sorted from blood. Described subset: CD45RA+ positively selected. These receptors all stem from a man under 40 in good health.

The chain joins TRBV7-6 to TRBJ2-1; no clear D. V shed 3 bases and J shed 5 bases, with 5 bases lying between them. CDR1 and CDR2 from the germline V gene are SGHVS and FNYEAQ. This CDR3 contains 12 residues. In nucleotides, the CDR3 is TGTGCCAGCAGCTTGGGTAACAATGAGCAGTTCTTC. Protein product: CASSLGNNEQFF. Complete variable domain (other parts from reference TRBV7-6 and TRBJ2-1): GAGVSQSPRYKVTKRGQDVALRCDPISGHVSLYWYRQALGQGPEFLTYFNYEAQQDKSGLPNDRFSAERPEGSISTLTIQRTEQRDSAMYRCASSLGNNEQFFGPGTRLTVL.

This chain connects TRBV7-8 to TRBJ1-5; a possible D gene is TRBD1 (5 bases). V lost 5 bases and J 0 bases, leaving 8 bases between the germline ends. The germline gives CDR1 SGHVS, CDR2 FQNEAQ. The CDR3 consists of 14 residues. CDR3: CASSPGSSNQPQHF. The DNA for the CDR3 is TGTGCCAGCAGCCCAGGGTCTAGCAATCAGCCCCAGCATTTT.

CDR3 sequence (DNA): TGTGCCAGCAGCCGAAGCGGATCTATGTACCAAGAGACCCAGTACTTC. Its translation is CASSRSGSMYQETQYF. The V and J genes are TRBV14 and TRBJ2-5, with D possibly matching TRBD2 (5 bases). Trimming left V 4 bases short and J 0 bases short, with 15 bases between. Germline V gives CDR1 SGHDN, CDR2 FVKESK. This CDR3 spans 16 amino acids.

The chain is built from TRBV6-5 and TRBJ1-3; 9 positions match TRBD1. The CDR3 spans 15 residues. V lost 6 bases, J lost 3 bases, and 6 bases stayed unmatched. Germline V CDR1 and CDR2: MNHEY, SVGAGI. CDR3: CASRLQGASGNTIYF. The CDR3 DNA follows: TGTGCCAGCAGATTACAGGGGGCAAGTGGAAACACCATATATTTT.

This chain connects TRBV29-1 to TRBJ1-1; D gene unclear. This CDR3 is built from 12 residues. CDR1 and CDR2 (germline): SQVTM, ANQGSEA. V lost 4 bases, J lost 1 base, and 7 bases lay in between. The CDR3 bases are TGCAGCGTTGCACAGAAGAACACTGAAGCTTTCTTT. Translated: CSVAQKNTEAFF.

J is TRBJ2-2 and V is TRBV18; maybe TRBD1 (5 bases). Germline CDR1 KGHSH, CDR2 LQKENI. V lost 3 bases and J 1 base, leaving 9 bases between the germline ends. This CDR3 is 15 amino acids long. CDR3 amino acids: CASSPRTKNTGELFF. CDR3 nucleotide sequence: TGTGCCAGCTCACCCCGGACAAAGAACACCGGGGAGCTGTTTTTT.

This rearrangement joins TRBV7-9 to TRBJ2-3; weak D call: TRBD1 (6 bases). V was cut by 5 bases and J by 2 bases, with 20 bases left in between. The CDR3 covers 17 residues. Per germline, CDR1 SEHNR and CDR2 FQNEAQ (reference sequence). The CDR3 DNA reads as TGTGCCAGCAGCCTCCAATTGGGCGGACAGCACACAGATACGCAGTATTTT. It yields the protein CASSLQLGGQHTDTQYF.

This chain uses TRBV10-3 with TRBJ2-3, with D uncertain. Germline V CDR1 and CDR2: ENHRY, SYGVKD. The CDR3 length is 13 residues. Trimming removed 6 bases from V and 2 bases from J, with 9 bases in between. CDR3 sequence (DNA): TGTGCCATCAGCGATCCATCCACAGATACGCAGTATTTT. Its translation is CAISDPSTDTQYF.

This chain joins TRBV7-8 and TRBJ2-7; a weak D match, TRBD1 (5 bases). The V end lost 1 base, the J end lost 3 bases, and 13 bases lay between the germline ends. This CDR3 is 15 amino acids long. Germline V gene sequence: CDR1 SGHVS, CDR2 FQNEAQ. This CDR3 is CASSLVAAGIYEQYF. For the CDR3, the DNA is TGTGCCAGCAGCTTAGTGGCTGCAGGGATCTACGAGCAGTACTTC.

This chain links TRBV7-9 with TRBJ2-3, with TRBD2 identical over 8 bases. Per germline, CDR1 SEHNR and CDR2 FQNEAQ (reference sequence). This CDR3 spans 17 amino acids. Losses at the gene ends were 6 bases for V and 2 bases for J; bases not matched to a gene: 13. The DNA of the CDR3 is TGTGCCAGCAGTATTAGTTTAGCGGGAATACCCACAGATACGCAGTATTTT. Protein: CASSISLAGIPTDTQYF.

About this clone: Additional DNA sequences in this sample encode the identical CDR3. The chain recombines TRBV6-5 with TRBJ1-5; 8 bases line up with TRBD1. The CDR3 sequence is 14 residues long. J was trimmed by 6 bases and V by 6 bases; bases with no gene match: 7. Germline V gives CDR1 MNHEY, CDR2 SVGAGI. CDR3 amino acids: CASSSGQGGQPQHF. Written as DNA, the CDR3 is TGTGCCAGCAGCTCTGGACAGGGCGGTCAGCCCCAGCATTTT.

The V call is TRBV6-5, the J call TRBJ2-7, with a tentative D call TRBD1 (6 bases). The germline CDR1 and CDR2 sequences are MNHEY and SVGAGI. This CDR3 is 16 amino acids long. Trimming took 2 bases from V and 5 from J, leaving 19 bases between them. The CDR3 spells CASSYIPGAQRNEQYF. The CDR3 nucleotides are TGTGCCAGCAGTTACATCCCAGGGGCCCAGCGGAACGAGCAGTACTTC.